One sample yielded the 5 T cell receptor beta chains listed below, sequenced in a study of T cells in Graves' hyperthyroidism and ophthalmopathy. RNA transcripts served as the template for amplifying TCR beta CDR3 regions. The HTBI primer set served for first-round RT-PCR of the TCR CDR3. TCRdb re-called the multiplex PCR reads through MiXCR, storing one row per CDR3 protein. Here the sample spans fewer than 500,000 distinct CDR3 sequences, about 14% being singletons. Sequencing was carried out using blood. Receptors were obtained from a woman between 25 and 40 years old with Graves' ophthalmopathy.

With respect to this clonotype: A read error is possible here, since a much larger clone lies one base away. V and J are TRBV2 and TRBJ2-2, with D possibly TRBD1 on 6 matching bases. This CDR3 region has 14 residues. Deletions cut 10 bases from V and 1 base from J, with 13 bases between. Germline CDR1 is SNHLY and CDR2 is FYNNEI. As DNA, the CDR3 is TGTGCCACCAGGTCAGGGGTGAACACCGGGGAGCTGTTTTTT. Its translation: CATRSGVNTGELFF. The variable domain in full, with the rest retrieved from reference TRBV2 and TRBJ2-2, is EPEVTQTPSHQVTQMGQEVILRCVPISNHLYFYWYRQILGQKVEFLVSFYNNEISEKSEIFDDQFSVERPDGSNFTLKIRSTKLEDSAMYFCATRSGVNTGELFFGEGSRLTVL.

The CDR3 sequence: CASSEDWSQPQHF. Here the CDR3 DNA reads TGCGCCAGCAGCGAGGATTGGAGTCAGCCCCAGCATTTT. The V gene is TRBV4-1, the J gene TRBJ1-5; D is undetermined. This CDR3 spans 13 amino acids. CDR1 is MGHRA and CDR2 is YSYEKL in the germline V gene. V gave up 5 bases and J gave up 6 bases, with 11 bases separating them.

The table lists this clonotype with many counts. The genes are TRBV5-1 and TRBJ2-7; unclear D gene. The V gene lost 1 base and the J gene lost 3 bases, with 5 bases spanning the gap. Germline V lookup: CDR1 SGHRS, CDR2 YFSETQ. This CDR3 comprises 12 residues. Here the CDR3 reads CASSLTFYEQYF. CDR3 nucleotide sequence: TGCGCCAGCAGCTTGACCTTCTACGAGCAGTACTTC.

In its sample, this clonotype was seen many times. The chain couples TRBV11-1 to TRBJ1-3; TRBD1 might be the D (5 bases). V gave up 5 bases and J gave up 0 bases, with 8 bases separating them. Germline loops: CDR1 SGHAT, CDR2 FQDESV (reference sequence). The CDR3 loop spans 14 amino acids. The CDR3 loop is CASSPTVSGNTIYF. The CDR3 region has the DNA TGTGCCAGCAGCCCGACAGTCTCTGGAAACACCATATATTTT.

This clonotype came up a few times. The chain recombines TRBV14 with TRBJ2-7; D is perhaps TRBD1 or TRBD2 (5 bases each). The V end lost 6 bases, the J end lost 3 bases, and 24 bases lay between the germline ends. Per germline, CDR1 SGHDN and CDR2 FVKESK. The CDR3 sequence is 17 residues long. The CDR3 spells CASSQGEGWDRSYEQYF. The CDR3 region has the DNA TGTGCCAGCAGTCAGGGAGAGGGATGGGACCGGAGCTACGAGCAGTACTTC.